A selection of T cell receptor beta chains follows, all from one sample in a study of STAT5B mutations in CD4+ large granular lymphocyte leukemia. Here immunoSEQ multiplex PCR was the method, and the copy in TCRdb shows in-frame clones only, minus some. The sample shows about 30,000 clones, approximately 74% of them seen only once. Sequencing used CD4+ T cells from blood buffy coats. The receptors come from a human donor in good health. The CDR3 runs from the conserved cysteine through the conserved F or W. The D gene is left open where the match is weak.

TRBV5-1	-	TRBJ2-2	TGCGCCAGCAGCTTGGGGCACAACTACGGCGGGGAGCTGTTTTTT	CASSLGHNYGGELFF
TRBV5-1	TRBD1	TRBJ1-2	TGCGCCAGCAGCTCGAGACAGGGGAATCCTGAGGTTGGCTACACCTTC	CASSSRQGNPEVGYTF
TRBV4-2	TRBD1	TRBJ1-2	TGTGCCAGCAGCCAAGAAAGACAGGGGATCCTTGGCTACACCTTC	CASSQERQGILGYTF
TRBV28	TRBD1	TRBJ1-2	TGTGCCAGCAGTTTATCAGGGCAGGGGGTCTATGGCTACACCTTC	CASSLSGQGVYGYTF
TRBV5-4	-	TRBJ2-3	TGTGCCAGCAGTGACGGAGGGGGGGCGGGAGATACGCAGTATTTT	CASSDGGGAGDTQYF
TRBV6-5	-	TRBJ1-2	TGTGCCAGGTTGGACGCTGACAGCTATGGCTACACCTTC	CARLDADSYGYTF
TRBV5-8	TRBD1	TRBJ2-5	TGTGCCAGCAGCGTGAACCGGGACAGTAGGGCATTGGAGACCCAGTACTTC	CASSVNRDSRALETQYF
TRBV5-5	TRBD1	TRBJ1-1	TGTGCCAGCAGCAGACAGGGGATGAACACTGAAGCTTTCTTT	CASSRQGMNTEAFF
TRBV29-1	-	TRBJ1-1	TGCAGCGTTGACCCCTACACGGATAGGAACACTGAAGCTTTCTTT	CSVDPYTDRNTEAFF
TRBV7-8	-	TRBJ1-1	TGTGCCAGCAGTGTAATCTCAGGAGGGGGTACTGAAGCTTTCTTT	CASSVISGGGTEAFF
TRBV7-2	TRBD2	TRBJ2-2	TGTGCCAGCAGCTCGCGTACACTAGCGGCGAACACCGGGGAGCTGTTTTTT	CASSSRTLAANTGELFF
TRBV20-1	TRBD1	TRBJ1-1	TGCAGAGGACAGGGGGACACTGAAGCTTTCTTT	CRGQGDTEAFF
TRBV10-3	-	TRBJ1-4	TGTGCCATCGGGGACCTGAATGAAAAACTGTTTTTT	CAIGDLNEKLFF
TRBV16	-	TRBJ2-1	TGTGCCAGCAGCCAAACAGGCAATGAGCAGTTCTTC	CASSQTGNEQFF
TRBV19	TRBD1	TRBJ1-3	TGTGCCAGTAGTCCCTTACAGGGGGCAAGAGGAAACACCATATATTTT	CASSPLQGARGNTIYF
TRBV6-1	TRBD1	TRBJ1-2	TGTGCCACCCAGGGGGGGGCTAACTATGGCTACACCTTC	CATQGGANYGYTF
TRBV19	-	TRBJ1-4	TGTGCCAGTAGTGGGAGGGGTATCACTAATGAAAAACTGTTTTTT	CASSGRGITNEKLFF
TRBV9	TRBD2	TRBJ2-1	TGTGCCAGCAGCCCCACCTCGGGGGGGGTGAGTGAGCAGTTCTTC	CASSPTSGGVSEQFF
TRBV11-2	TRBD2	TRBJ2-5	TGTGCCAGCAGCTTACGTCTAGCGGTCAAAGAGACCCAGTACTTC	CASSLRLAVKETQYF
TRBV2	-	TRBJ2-1	TGTGCCGGTAACAGGGTCTCCTACAATGAGCAGTTCTTC	CAGNRVSYNEQFF
TRBV6-6	TRBD2	TRBJ2-2	TGTGCCAGCAGTTACGAGGGAGGGGTCACCGGGGAGCTGTTTTTT	CASSYEGGVTGELFF
TRBV6-5	-	TRBJ2-3	TGTGCCAGCAGGTACACATATTTGGGGGCCACAGATACGCAGTATTTT	CASRYTYLGATDTQYF
TRBV25-1	-	TRBJ2-1	TGTGCCAGCGTATTAACTCTCTCCTACAATGAGCAGTTCTTC	CASVLTLSYNEQFF
TRBV9	TRBD1	TRBJ1-2	TGTGCCAGCAGCCCAGGGGGGGGCTCCATCTATGGCTACACCTTC	CASSPGGGSIYGYTF